Shown below are 11 T cell receptor beta chains from a single sample sequenced in a study of blood T cells in healthy people across ages. PCR was performed a second time for about 6 to 12 cycles using a sample-barcoded 5' primer and a J-beta primer mix. TCRdb reanalysed the 5' RACE reads using MiXCR and keeps one entry per CDR3 protein. The profile shows around 1,000,000 distinct CDR3 sequences, 35% to 40% of them singletons. The sequencing sample was made of blood. These receptors originate from a man aged 18 to 30 in good health.

This rearrangement joins TRBV12-3 or TRBV12-4 to TRBJ2-2, with 7 bases identical to TRBD2. Germline trimming cut 4 bases from V and 3 bases from J; bases unmatched to any gene: 8. This CDR3 is 16 amino acids long. The CDR3 sequence is CASSYVGLPYTGELFF. CDR3 nucleotides: TGTGCCAGCAGTTACGTGGGACTACCCTACACCGGGGAGCTGTTTTTT.

J is TRBJ1-1 and V is TRBV4-2, with D maybe TRBD1 (6 bases). Germline V gene lookup returns CDR1 LGHNA and CDR2 YNFKEQ. The CDR3 runs to 18 residues. Trimming left V 0 bases short and J 2 bases short, with 19 bases between. The CDR3 loop is CASSQDSRTAKLNTEAFF. The CDR3 DNA follows: TGTGCCAGCAGCCAAGATTCTAGGACAGCAAAGCTTAACACTGAAGCTTTCTTT.

This sequence joins TRBV29-1 and TRBJ2-1; 7 bases agree with TRBD2. Germline V gives CDR1 SQVTM, CDR2 ANQGSEA. With 0 bases clipped from V and 4 bases from J, the junction kept 9 bases outside the gene matches. The length of the CDR3 is 16 residues. The DNA for the CDR3 is TGCAGCGTTGAAGATCCCTCTAGCGGAGCATACAATGAGCAGTTCTTC. It yields the protein CSVEDPSSGAYNEQFF.

Comments on this clonotype: This sequence may be a read error, since a much larger clone differs from it by one base. The rearrangement uses TRBV12-3 or TRBV12-4 and TRBJ2-5; the D is unclear. TRBJ2-1 matches the DNA end more closely, so the J call is doubtful. The CDR3 contains 16 residues. In DNA form, the CDR3 reads TGTGCCAGCAGTCCCGGTGAGACACGGTACCAAGAGACCCAGTTCTTC. It is translated as CASSPGETRYQETQFF.

This clonotype has only a few counts. The V and J genes are TRBV20-1 and TRBJ1-5, with 7 bases lining up with TRBD1. Losses at the gene ends were 2 bases for V and 0 bases for J; bases not matched to a gene: 10. The CDR3 extends over 17 amino acids. CDR1 and CDR2 from the germline V gene are DFQATT and SNEGSKA (reference sequence). The DNA for the CDR3 is TGCAGTGCTAGACGGGACAGACTTTCAAATAGCAATCAGCCCCAGCATTTT. Protein product: CSARRDRLSNSNQPQHF.

Only a few counts were recorded for this clonotype. DNA for the CDR3: TGCAGCGTCAGAAACAGGGCGTCGAACACTGAAGCTTTCTTT. This gives the protein CSVRNRASNTEAFF. The chain is built from TRBV29-1 and TRBJ1-1, with D tentatively TRBD1 (6 bases). The CDR3 is 14 residues long. V was shortened by 6 bases and J by 1 base, with 15 bases between the two germline ends. Germline values: CDR1 SQVTM, CDR2 ANQGSEA.

V gene TRBV9 combines with J gene TRBJ2-1, with D uncertain. V lost 3 bases and J 7 bases, leaving 11 bases between the germline ends. The CDR3 length is 13 residues. Germline V gives CDR1 SGDLS, CDR2 YYNGEE. DNA for the CDR3: TGTGCCAGCAGCGGAGAGCCGCCGAATGAGCAGTTCTTC. Residues: CASSGEPPNEQFF.

This clonotype was found a few times. The chain links TRBV7-9 to TRBJ2-3; maybe TRBD2 (5 bases). The length of the CDR3 is 15 residues. Germline CDR1 is SEHNR and CDR2 is FQNEAQ (reference sequence). The V end was cut by 2 bases, the J end by 0 bases, with 9 bases between. CDR3 sequence (DNA): TGTGCCAGCAGCTTACGGGGAGACAGCACAGATACGCAGTATTTT. Protein sequence: CASSLRGDSTDTQYF.

This clonotype was recorded many times. CDR3 bases: TGTGCCAGCAGCCCAACCCCCACAGGGTTACATGGCTACACCTTC. Translated: CASSPTPTGLHGYTF. The genes are TRBV9 and TRBJ1-2; TRBD1 is a possible D gene (6 bases). Germline lookup yields CDR1 SGDLS and CDR2 YYNGEE. This CDR3 has 15 amino acids. The V end lost 4 bases, the J end lost 6 bases, and 19 bases lay between the germline ends.

Of note for this clonotype: One end of the junction fails to match germline, which may point to a read error. The chain couples TRBV12-3 or TRBV12-4 to TRBJ2-7; no reliable D call. This CDR3 is 14 amino acids long. DNA for the CDR3: TGTGTCAGCAGTTTATGGCGGAGCTCCTACGAGCAGTACTTC. It translates to CVSSLWRSSYEQYF.

This clonotype was counted only a few times. This sequence joins TRBV5-1 and TRBJ2-3; either TRBD1 or TRBD2 may supply D (5 bases each). The CDR3 totals 13 residues. CDR1 SGHRS and CDR2 YFSETQ come from the germline V gene. Trimming took 4 bases from V and 8 from J, leaving 14 bases between them. In DNA, the CDR3 is TGCGCCAGCAGCCCTTGGGACGGATTTACGCAGTATTTT. Translation: CASSPWDGFTQYF.